These 16 T cell receptor beta chains share one sample of origin, sequenced in a study of T cell repertoires in cytomegalovirus infection. Antigens for these TCRs are unknown. TCRdb reanalysed the reads using MiXCR and keeps one entry per CDR3 protein. The table records about 770,000 distinct CDR3 sequences, approximately 32% of them present only once. The input for sequencing was cultured CD8+ T cells from PBMCs, taken from culture after CMV antigen stimulation. Source of these receptors: a human donor in good health (CMV status not recorded). Some clones in this sample may be carry-over from other donors' samples.

This clonotype was seen repeatedly, ten times or more. The V and J genes are TRBV24-1 and TRBJ1-1; D uncertain. This CDR3 has 12 amino acids. Germline CDR1 and CDR2: KGHDR and SFDVKD. Trimming pared 5 bases from V and 7 bases from J, leaving 10 bases between. In nucleotides, the CDR3 is TGTGCCACCAGTGCCAACTGGGGTGAAGCTTTCTTT. It translates to CATSANWGEAFF.

The chain has TRBV5-4 and TRBJ1-6, with a tentative D call TRBD1 (6 bases). Germline-derived CDR1 and CDR2 are SGHNT and YYREEE (reference sequence). The CDR3 is 15 amino acids. The V end lost 9 bases, the J end lost 8 bases, and 21 bases lay between the germline ends. In DNA form, the CDR3 reads TGTGCCACCGGGGTGGGGACACTGGGGGATTCACCCCTCCACTTT. Amino acid sequence: CATGVGTLGDSPLHF.

The CDR3 DNA sequence: TGTGCCAGCAGTTACCGTCTGGGTCGTCTCACCGGGGAGCTGTTTTTT. Translated: CASSYRLGRLTGELFF. J is TRBJ2-2 and V is TRBV6-8; no clear D gene. This CDR3 region has 16 residues. V lost 2 bases, J lost 4 bases, and 14 bases lay in between. From germline, CDR1 is MNHGY and CDR2 SAAAGT.

The rearrangement joins TRBV7-9 to TRBJ1-4; unclear D gene. This CDR3 region has 15 residues. Germline lookup yields CDR1 SEHNR and CDR2 FQNEAQ (reference sequence). The ends were cut back, 5 bases at V and 10 bases at J, with 20 bases in the middle. The CDR3 spells CASSERRAGGIKLFF. CDR3 coding DNA: TGTGCCAGCAGCGAGAGGCGTGCCGGAGGAATAAAACTGTTTTTT.

V is TRBV10-3 and J is TRBJ2-3; 10 bases match TRBD1. Germline CDR1 ENHRY, CDR2 SYGVKD. V lost 2 bases to trimming and J lost 2 bases; unmatched junction nucleotides: 7. The CDR3 loop spans 17 amino acids. CDR3 nucleotide sequence: TGTGCCATCAGTGAGGGGGGACAGGGGCTATTCACAGATACGCAGTATTTT. It is translated as CAISEGGQGLFTDTQYF.

In this sample, this clonotype turned up a few times. The chain is built from TRBV12-3 or TRBV12-4 and TRBJ1-5; D remains ambiguous. This CDR3 has 16 residues. V lost 6 bases and J 5 bases, leaving 20 bases between the germline ends. The CDR3 nucleotides read TGTGCCAGCAGCTTTACAGCGGGAGATGTGCATCAGCCCCAGCATTTT. Encoded protein: CASSFTAGDVHQPQHF.

This clonotype showed up many times. The rearrangement joins TRBV10-3 to TRBJ2-5; D uncertain. The CDR3 loop spans 14 amino acids. V was pared by 5 bases and J by 2 bases, with 12 bases between. The germline CDR1 and CDR2 sequences are ENHRY and SYGVKD. CDR3 sequence: CAISKEGLQETQYF. As DNA, the CDR3 is TGTGCCATCAGTAAGGAAGGGTTACAAGAGACCCAGTACTTC.

In DNA, the CDR3 is TGTGCCAGCAGCCCATCCCTCCGAACAAACAATGAGCAGTTCTTC. Translating gives CASSPSLRTNNEQFF. The chain uses TRBV7-9 and TRBJ2-1; D unresolved. Germline CDR1 reads SEHNR; CDR2 reads FQNEAQ (reference sequence). Between the trimmed V and J ends, which lost 5 bases and 5 bases, there was a span of 16 bases. CDR3 size: 15 residues.

The chain employs TRBV19 and TRBJ2-4; 12 bases align to TRBD2. This CDR3 spans 16 amino acids. V was clipped by 3 bases and J by 5 bases; unmatched bases: 5. CDR1 and CDR2 (germline): LNHDA, SQIVND (reference sequence). CDR3 DNA sequence: TGTGCCAGTAGTATCAGACTAGCGGGGGCTGAAAACATTCAGTACTTC. Amino acid sequence: CASSIRLAGAENIQYF.

In its sample, this clonotype was seen a few times. The gene calls are TRBV4-1 and TRBJ2-7; no definite D call. The CDR3 loop spans 13 amino acids. Germline CDR1 and CDR2: MGHRA and YSYEKL. V lost 4 bases and J lost 7, with 14 bases in between. The CDR3 region is CASSLVSLGEQYF. The CDR3 DNA is TGCGCCAGCAGCCTAGTATCCCTCGGGGAGCAGTACTTC.

This clonotype came up once. The V and J genes are TRBV7-3 and TRBJ1-1; a possible D gene is TRBD1 (6 bases). CDR3 length: 15 amino acids. Germline lookup yields CDR1 SGHTA and CDR2 FQGTGA. CDR3 protein: CAAAYLGQGNTEAFF. The CDR3 DNA follows: TGTGCAGCAGCTTATCTGGGACAAGGGAACACTGAAGCTTTCTTT. The full variable domain, its missing parts supplied by reference TRBV7-3 and TRBJ1-1, is GAGVSQTPSNKVTEKGKYVELRCDPISGHTALYWYRQSLGQGPEFLIYFQGTGAADDSGLPNDRFFAVRPEGSVSTLKIQRTERGDSAVYLCAAAYLGQGNTEAFFGQGTRLTVV.

V is TRBV5-5 and J is TRBJ1-1; D is ambiguous. Deletions cut 0 bases from V and 2 bases from J, with 11 bases between. From germline, CDR1 is SGHKS and CDR2 YYEKEE (reference sequence). The length of the CDR3 is 15 residues. The CDR3 loop is CASSLDRPANTEAFF. CDR3 nucleotides: TGTGCCAGCAGCTTGGATCGCCCCGCTAACACTGAAGCTTTCTTT.

The chain is built from TRBV4-1 and TRBJ2-1; 7 bases map to TRBD2. Germline assignment: CDR1 MGHRA and CDR2 YSYEKL. The J segment lost 5 bases and the V segment lost 4 bases, leaving 5 bases of the junction unmatched. CDR3 length: 14 amino acids. The CDR3 DNA is TGCGCCAGCAGCCCTGAGCGGGGCCACAATGAGCAGTTCTTC. Translated: CASSPERGHNEQFF.

The rearrangement uses TRBV29-1 and TRBJ2-5; the match to TRBD1 covers 11 bases. This CDR3 has 15 amino acids. Germline V gives CDR1 SQVTM, CDR2 ANQGSEA. Germline trimming cut 3 bases from V and 9 bases from J; bases unmatched to any gene: 12. The CDR3 protein is CSVESDRGQLRAQYF. CDR3 coding DNA: TGCAGCGTTGAGTCGGACAGGGGGCAGTTGAGGGCCCAGTACTTC.

The table lists this clonotype with a few counts. This rearrangement joins TRBV7-9 to TRBJ1-2; D perhaps matches TRBD1 (5 bases). This CDR3 comprises 14 residues. Trimming took off 5 bases at V and 5 bases at J, with 15 bases between the two ends. CDR1 and CDR2 from the germline V gene are SEHNR and FQNEAQ (reference sequence). This chain's CDR3 is CASSIPDGTYGYTF. Here the CDR3 DNA reads TGTGCCAGCAGCATCCCGGACGGGACGTATGGCTACACCTTC.

This rearrangement joins TRBV23-1 to TRBJ2-4; D might be TRBD1 or TRBD2, each matching 5 bases. TRBV23-1 is flagged as an ORF with uncertain function. The CDR3 spans 16 residues. V lost 2 bases, J lost 0 bases, and 11 bases lay in between. The CDR3 bases are TGCGCCAGCAGTCAAAGGGACCGATTAGCCAAAAACATTCAGTACTTC. This encodes CASSQRDRLAKNIQYF.